These 17 T cell receptor beta chains share one sample of origin, sequenced in a study of Tregs in tolerant kidney transplant recipients. The protocol was immunoSEQ multiplex PCR, while the TCRdb copy is restricted to in-frame clones and leaves out a portion. Of 240,000 or so clones listed, more than 65% are singletons. Sequenced: CD4+ T cells from blood. The receptors originated from a human donor in good health.

V usage is TRBV28 and J usage is TRBJ2-7, with 7 bases matching TRBD2. V shed 5 bases, J shed 2 bases, and the junction held 9 bases outside the gene matches. The V gene's germline CDR1 is MDHEN and CDR2 SYDVKM. The CDR3 is 15 amino acids. This CDR3 reads CASSPAGTTAYEQYF. The CDR3 DNA follows: TGTGCCAGCAGTCCCGCCGGGACTACCGCCTACGAGCAGTACTTC. Together with reference TRBV28 and TRBJ2-7, the CDR3 gives the full variable domain: DVKVTQSSRYLVKRTGEKVFLECVQDMDHENMFWYRQDPGLGLRLIYFSYDVKMKEKGDIPEGYSVSREKKERFSLILESASTNQTSMYLCASSPAGTTAYEQYFGPGTRLTVT.

The gene calls are TRBV5-4 and TRBJ2-5; D unclear. V was clipped by 4 bases and J by 4 bases, with 11 bases between them. This CDR3 contains 13 residues. Germline V gives CDR1 SGHNT, CDR2 YYREEE (reference sequence). The CDR3 DNA is TGTGCCAGCAGCCCCCCTAGTGTAGAGACCCAGTACTTC. Its translation is CASSPPSVETQYF.

The chain's CDR3 is CASSIGLAGWDEQFF. The CDR3 coding sequence is TGTGCCAGTAGTATCGGACTAGCGGGCTGGGATGAGCAGTTCTTC. The chain carries TRBV19 and TRBJ2-1, with TRBD2 matching 11 bases. V was clipped by 3 bases and J by 8 bases; unmatched bases: 6. Germline V gene lookup returns CDR1 LNHDA and CDR2 SQIVND (reference sequence). The CDR3 consists of 15 residues. Based on the CDR3 plus reference TRBV19 and TRBJ2-1, the full variable domain is DGGITQSPKYLFRKEGQNVTLSCEQNLNHDAMYWYRQDPGQGLRLIYYSQIVNDFQKGDIAEGYSVSREKKESFPLTVTSAQKNPTAFYLCASSIGLAGWDEQFFGPGTRLTVL.

The chain employs TRBV7-9 and TRBJ1-1, with a tentative D call TRBD1 (6 bases). Trimming took off 4 bases at V and 3 bases at J, with 18 bases between the two ends. Germline lookup yields CDR1 SEHNR and CDR2 FQNEAQ (reference sequence). CDR3 length equals 16 residues. In nucleotides, the CDR3 is TGTGCCAGCAGCTCTGCCAGGACAGCGGCGGACACTGAAGCTTTCTTT. It is translated as CASSSARTAADTEAFF.

The chain has TRBV6-6 and TRBJ2-7; TRBD2 matches 7 bases. V was pared by 6 bases and J by 3 bases, with 8 bases of the junction left unmatched. Germline V lookup: CDR1 MNHNY, CDR2 SVGAGI (reference sequence). This CDR3 is built from 14 residues. CDR3 sequence reads: CASSNSGPDYEQYF. Written as DNA, the CDR3 is TGTGCCAGCAGCAATAGCGGGCCGGACTACGAGCAGTACTTC.

The chain is built from TRBV6-6 and TRBJ2-5; TRBD1 is a possible D gene (5 bases). The germline V and J ends were trimmed by 0 bases and 3 bases, with 8 bases remaining between them. The CDR3 has 14 residues. Germline assignment: CDR1 MNHNY and CDR2 SVGAGI (reference sequence). The DNA of the CDR3 is TGTGCCAGCAGTTACTCGGGCAGGGAAGAGACCCAGTACTTC. It translates to CASSYSGREETQYF.

This chain uses TRBV4-1 with TRBJ1-6; D uncertain. This CDR3 spans 17 amino acids. Deletions cut 2 bases from V and 7 bases from J, with 18 bases between. Germline CDR1 MGHRA, CDR2 YSYEKL. CDR3 in DNA: TGCGCCAGCAGCCAACTAGCCCGAGCAGGTGGGAATTCACCCCTCCACTTT. Translated, it gives CASSQLARAGGNSPLHF.

The chain joins TRBV5-6 to TRBJ2-7; D gene unclear. Germline CDR1 and CDR2: SGHDT and YYEEEE. The length of the CDR3 is 14 residues. Trimming left V 1 base short and J 0 bases short, with 8 bases between. CDR3 nucleotides: TGTGCCAGCAGCTTGACAGTCCTCTCCTACGAGCAGTACTTC. This gives the protein CASSLTVLSYEQYF.

J is TRBJ2-5 and V is TRBV23-1, with D tentatively TRBD1 (5 bases). TRBV23-1 is treated as an ORF (open reading frame) with a function not yet certain. The length of the CDR3 is 15 residues. V was trimmed by 6 bases and J by 4 bases, leaving 18 bases between them. The CDR3 DNA sequence: TGCGCCAGCAGCCCCGACAGATCTCAAGGAGAGACCCAGTACTTC. This encodes CASSPDRSQGETQYF.

The chain joins TRBV21-1 to TRBJ1-3. TRBV21-1 is a pseudogene locus. This CDR3 is 16 amino acids long. The CDR3 spells CASSKVNAWDGNTIYF. CDR3 coding DNA: TGTGCCAGCAGCAAAGTAAACGCCTGGGATGGAAACACCATATATTTT.

The rearrangement links TRBV29-1 to TRBJ2-2; maybe TRBD1 (6 bases). The CDR3 has 14 amino acids. Trimming shortened V by 7 bases and J by 1 base, and 13 bases separated the two germline ends. Germline V gene lookup returns CDR1 SQVTM and CDR2 ANQGSEA. The CDR3 coding sequence is TGCAGCGCCCGCGGACAGCTGAACACCGGGGAGCTGTTTTTT. Translated, it gives CSARGQLNTGELFF.

The J gene is TRBJ2-1, the V gene TRBV18, with 9 bases that match TRBD2. CDR3 size: 20 residues. V lost 0 bases to trimming and J lost 2 bases; unmatched junction nucleotides: 14. Germline CDR1 and CDR2: KGHSH and LQKENI. The CDR3, as DNA: TGTGCCAGCTCACCACCGATAGGGGGCCTAGCGGGATCGACCTACAATGAGCAGTTCTTC. Amino acid sequence: CASSPPIGGLAGSTYNEQFF. Filled out from reference TRBV18 and TRBJ2-1, the complete variable domain reads NAGVMQNPRHLVRRRGQEARLRCSPMKGHSHVYWYRQLPEEGLKFMVYLQKENIIDESGMPKERFSAEFPKEGPSILRIQQVVRGDSAAYFCASSPPIGGLAGSTYNEQFFGPGTRLTVL.

The chain links TRBV27 to TRBJ2-4, with D possibly TRBD1 on 5 matching bases. The V gene's germline CDR1 is MNHEY and CDR2 SMNVEV (reference sequence). The CDR3 is 15 amino acids. Trimming removed 3 bases from V and 0 bases from J, with 9 bases in between. This chain's CDR3 is CASSFAGLAKNIQYF. In nucleotides, the CDR3 is TGTGCCAGCAGTTTCGCAGGGCTAGCCAAAAACATTCAGTACTTC.

This clone was observed a handful of times. The chain joins TRBV14 to TRBJ2-7; 8 bases are a match to TRBD2. This CDR3 region has 15 residues. The ends lost 1 base at V and 0 bases at J; junction bases unmatched: 2. The germline V gene encodes CDR1 SGHDN and CDR2 FVKESK. DNA of the CDR3: TGTGCCAGCAGCCAAGGGACTAGCATCTCCTACGAGCAGTACTTC. It codes for CASSQGTSISYEQYF.

The chain employs TRBV2 and TRBJ1-6, with 9 bases that match TRBD1. The CDR3 runs to 17 residues. V dropped 6 bases and J dropped 6; count of bases not matched to a gene: 12. CDR1 and CDR2 from the germline V gene are SNHLY and FYNNEI. The CDR3 reads CASSPGLTGGLNSPLHF. CDR3 DNA: TGTGCCAGCAGCCCGGGCCTCACAGGGGGCCTTAATTCACCCCTCCACTTT.

The chain joins TRBV5-1 to TRBJ2-1; TRBD1 matches 9 bases. J lost 4 bases, V lost 5 bases, and 7 bases had no gene match. The CDR3 runs 15 residues. Germline values: CDR1 SGHRS, CDR2 YFSETQ. CDR3 sequence (DNA): TGCGCCAGCAGACGGACAGGGGATTTTTACAATGAGCAGTTCTTC. It translates to CASRRTGDFYNEQFF.

This chain connects TRBV2 to TRBJ2-5, with TRBD2 as a possible D gene (6 bases). Between the trimmed V and J ends, which lost 10 bases and 1 base, there was a span of 16 bases. Per germline, CDR1 SNHLY and CDR2 FYNNEI. The CDR3 has 14 residues. CDR3 residues: CATARGLTQETQYF. Here the CDR3 DNA reads TGTGCCACCGCGCGGGGACTCACCCAAGAGACCCAGTACTTC.